Each of the 30 T cell receptor beta chains below was sequenced from the same sample in a study of beta chain features in type 1 diabetes. Antigen specificity for these receptors is unknown. Investigators reverse transcribed all isolated RNA, so they sequenced expressed TCRB transcripts. Sequenced by immunoSEQ multiplex PCR; TCRdb stores in-frame clones only, minus some. The sample comprises about 240,000 clones, approximately 13% of which are singletons, and roughly 0.019% rests with the top ten. Whole-study findings and limits: Moderate yet significant TCRB CDR3 shortening was seen in Type 1 diabetes patients in all four CD4+ subsets.

Sequenced sample: naive CD4+ T cells from blood. The receptors here all came from a young man with type 1 diabetes.

This clone turned up a few times. The rearrangement links TRBV19 to TRBJ2-1; 10 bases are a match to TRBD2. The CDR3 runs to 17 residues. V trimming: 2 bases; J trimming: 6 bases; junction bases outside the gene matches: 10. Per germline, CDR1 LNHDA and CDR2 SQIVND (reference sequence). The DNA for the CDR3 is TGTGCCAGTAGTATAAGCGCCCCGAGCGGGGGGGGCAATGAGCAGTTCTTC. This gives the protein CASSISAPSGGGNEQFF.

This clone was counted a few times. V gene TRBV7-9 combines with J gene TRBJ1-2; perhaps TRBD1 as D (5 bases). Germline CDR1 reads SEHNR; CDR2 reads FQNEAQ (reference sequence). V was shortened by 0 bases and J by 7 bases, with 12 bases between the two germline ends. The CDR3 spans 14 residues. CDR3 in amino acids: CASSLAGQGGGYTF. As DNA, the CDR3 is TGTGCCAGCAGCTTAGCGGGCCAGGGTGGTGGCTACACCTTC.

The table lists this clone with a few counts. This chain joins TRBV7-9 and TRBJ2-2, with D uncertain. Germline V gene sequence: CDR1 SEHNR, CDR2 FQNEAQ (reference sequence). The length of the CDR3 is 14 residues. Trimming left V 1 base short and J 2 bases short, with 5 bases between. The CDR3 DNA reads as TGTGCCAGCAGCTTAGTAGCAAACACCGGGGAGCTGTTTTTT. The encoded protein is CASSLVANTGELFF.

The rearrangement joins TRBV10-3 to TRBJ2-1, with 9 bases matching TRBD2. The V gene's germline CDR1 is ENHRY and CDR2 SYGVKD. The CDR3 runs 13 residues. V dropped 4 bases and J dropped 6; count of bases not matched to a gene: 1. CDR3 in amino acids: CAISGLAANEQFF. The DNA of the CDR3 is TGTGCCATCAGTGGACTAGCGGCCAATGAGCAGTTCTTC.

This rearrangement joins TRBV6-1 to TRBJ2-3; 8 positions agree with TRBD1. V dropped 4 bases and J dropped 4; count of bases not matched to a gene: 4. The CDR3 sequence is 14 residues long. The germline V gene encodes CDR1 MNHNS and CDR2 SASEGT. Here the CDR3 DNA reads TGTGCCAGCAGTGCCTCGACAGGGGCAGATACGCAGTATTTT. Amino acid sequence: CASSASTGADTQYF.

The table lists this clone with a few counts. The V call is TRBV18, the J call TRBJ1-1, with 8 bases aligning to TRBD1. Germline V gives CDR1 KGHSH, CDR2 LQKENI. The CDR3 is 13 amino acids. Trimming took 9 bases from V and 5 from J; bases not matched to a gene: 8. DNA of the CDR3: TGTGCCAGTCACACAGGGGGTGGGACTGAAGCTTTCTTT. Translated: CASHTGGGTEAFF.

The genes are TRBV18 and TRBJ2-3; D might be TRBD1 (5 bases). The V gene's germline CDR1 is KGHSH and CDR2 LQKENI. This CDR3 comprises 15 residues. The germline V and J ends were trimmed by 10 bases and 2 bases, with 19 bases remaining between them. CDR3 in amino acids: CANKQEPRTTDTQYF. The DNA of the CDR3 is TGTGCCAATAAACAGGAGCCGCGCACCACAGATACGCAGTATTTT.

This chain connects TRBV5-1 to TRBJ1-2, with 7 bases that match TRBD1. V shed 3 bases and J 2 bases; nucleotides not matched to a gene: 1. The germline V gene encodes CDR1 SGHRS and CDR2 YFSETQ. The CDR3 totals 13 residues. The CDR3 DNA reads as TGCGCCAGCAGCTGGGGACAGAACTATGGCTACACCTTC. This codes for CASSWGQNYGYTF.

The chain combines TRBV5-1 with TRBJ1-4, with D uncertain. This CDR3 has 13 residues. The V and J ends lost 1 base and 7 bases respectively, with 8 bases between them. CDR1 is SGHRS, CDR2 YFSETQ, per germline. CDR3 DNA sequence: TGCGCCAGCAGCTTGAGCGCGAGTGAAAAACTGTTTTTT. This codes for CASSLSASEKLFF.

This clone showed up just a few times. The chain uses TRBV7-2 and TRBJ1-2; 7 bases are shared with TRBD1. CDR1 and CDR2 (germline): SGHTA, FQGNSA. The CDR3 totals 16 residues. V lost 2 bases, J lost 0 bases, and 6 bases stayed unmatched. The CDR3 nucleotides are TGTGCCAGCAGCTTACGAGGACAGGCTTCTAACTATGGCTACACCTTC. Translating gives CASSLRGQASNYGYTF.

The chain is built from TRBV20-1 and TRBJ1-2; D unclear. Deletions cut 2 bases from V and 5 bases from J, with 6 bases between. The CDR3 covers 11 residues. The germline V gene has CDR1 DFQATT and CDR2 SNEGSKA (reference sequence). The CDR3 DNA sequence: TGCAGTGCTAGAATTCCTTATGGCTACACCTTC. Protein: CSARIPYGYTF.

The CDR3 is CASSQDRETQYF. The CDR3 DNA reads TGTGCCAGCAGCCAAGATCGGGAGACCCAGTACTTC. The V and J genes are TRBV11-2 and TRBJ2-5, with D unresolved. There are 12 residues in the CDR3. Trimming pared 5 bases from V and 5 bases from J, leaving 9 bases between. Germline V lookup: CDR1 SGHAT, CDR2 FQNNGV.

This clone has just a few counts. The chain joins TRBV30 to TRBJ1-2; tentative D call: TRBD1 (5 bases). The CDR3 loop spans 13 amino acids. From germline, CDR1 is GTSNPN and CDR2 SVGIG (reference sequence). The V end was cut by 2 bases, the J end by 2 bases, with 9 bases between. The DNA for the CDR3 is TGTGCCTGGAGTAAGGACAAAAACTATGGCTACACCTTC. Encoded protein: CAWSKDKNYGYTF.

V is TRBV6-6 and J is TRBJ2-7; 8 bases are a match to TRBD1. CDR1 and CDR2 (germline): MNHNY, SVGAGI (reference sequence). The V gene end was trimmed by 5 bases and the J gene end by 2 bases; junction bases not matched to a gene: 5. This CDR3 is built from 14 residues. CDR3 coding DNA: TGTGCCAGCAGTCAAATACAGGGGGCCTACGAGCAGTACTTC. Protein: CASSQIQGAYEQYF.

CDR3 region: CASSYSDRSDSPLHF. CDR3 nucleotides: TGTGCCAGCAGTTACTCGGACAGGTCCGATTCACCCCTCCACTTT. The chain carries TRBV6-5 and TRBJ1-6, with 7 bases fitting TRBD1. This CDR3 region has 15 residues. The germline CDR1 and CDR2 sequences are MNHEY and SVGAGI. Unmatched junction bases numbered 4, after V lost 0 bases and J lost 8 bases.

The sample holds a few counts of this clone. This chain links TRBV9 with TRBJ2-7; TRBD1 aligns across 10 bases. With 4 bases clipped from V and 1 base from J, the junction kept 11 bases outside the gene matches. The CDR3 is 17 amino acids. Looked up from germline, CDR1 is SGDLS and CDR2 is YYNGEE. In DNA form, the CDR3 reads TGTGCCAGCAGCAGGTCGGGGGGACAGGGGCTTTCCTACGAGCAGTACTTC. Encoded protein: CASSRSGGQGLSYEQYF.

This clone was seen a handful of times. The chain has TRBV6-5 and TRBJ1-2; 7 nucleotides line up with TRBD1. Germline lookup yields CDR1 MNHEY and CDR2 SVGAGI. This CDR3 contains 16 residues. V shed 4 bases, J shed 7 bases, and the junction held 15 bases outside the gene matches. The CDR3 protein is CASSSNDRVSASGYTF. DNA of the CDR3: TGTGCCAGCAGTTCCAACGACAGGGTTTCGGCTTCTGGCTACACCTTC.

This clone came up a few times. This rearrangement joins TRBV9 to TRBJ2-3; 9 bases align to TRBD2. Trimming cost V 0 bases and J 2 bases; bases outside gene matches: 4. The CDR3 sequence is 16 residues long. CDR1 is SGDLS and CDR2 is YYNGEE in the germline V gene. The CDR3 reads CASSVASGANTDTQYF. The CDR3 DNA is TGTGCCAGCAGCGTAGCTAGCGGGGCCAACACAGATACGCAGTATTTT.

A few counts support this clone. This chain uses TRBV19 with TRBJ2-1; weak D call: TRBD2 (6 bases). Germline values: CDR1 LNHDA, CDR2 SQIVND (reference sequence). With 6 bases removed from V and 5 bases from J, the gap between germline ends came to 11 bases. The CDR3 has 13 amino acids. The CDR3 spells CASSPLANNEQFF. In DNA, the CDR3 is TGTGCCAGTAGCCCTCTAGCGAACAATGAGCAGTTCTTC.

This clone has more than one count but fewer than ten. Other DNA sequences within the sample encode an identical CDR3. This rearrangement joins TRBV19 to TRBJ1-1, with D tentatively TRBD1 (5 bases). This CDR3 contains 13 residues. The germline gives CDR1 LNHDA, CDR2 SQIVND (reference sequence). The germline V and J ends were trimmed by 3 bases and 3 bases, with 8 bases remaining between them. The CDR3 DNA reads TGTGCCAGTAGTATCTCCAGGGACACTGAAGCTTTCTTT. Its translation: CASSISRDTEAFF.

J is TRBJ2-7 and V is TRBV18, with a weak D call TRBD1 (5 bases). The CDR3 spans 15 residues. Trimming pared 2 bases from V and 4 bases from J, leaving 15 bases between. Germline V gene data show CDR1 as KGHSH and CDR2 as LQKENI. The CDR3 DNA reads as TGTGCCAGCTCACCAGGAACAGGCGGACGATACGAGCAGTACTTC. Translated, it gives CASSPGTGGRYEQYF.

This clone showed up just a few times. V is TRBV5-1 and J is TRBJ2-3; D is ambiguous. Germline V gene lookup returns CDR1 SGHRS and CDR2 YFSETQ. V shed 4 bases and J shed 1 base, with 13 bases lying between them. This CDR3 region has 15 residues. The CDR3 nucleotides are TGCGCCAGCAGCCGCGAGAATATGGGCACAGATACGCAGTATTTT. It translates to CASSRENMGTDTQYF.

CDR3 DNA sequence: TGTGCCAGCAGTTATTGGAGGGGGCAGGAGACCCAGTACTTC. Translating it yields CASSYWRGQETQYF. This sequence joins TRBV6-5 and TRBJ2-5; D perhaps matches TRBD1 (7 bases). V lost 3 bases and J 5 bases, leaving 13 bases between the germline ends. The CDR3 length is 14 residues. Germline V gene sequence: CDR1 MNHEY, CDR2 SVGAGI.

The V gene is TRBV5-4, the J gene TRBJ1-1; D unresolved. Between the trimmed V and J ends, which lost 4 bases and 1 base, there was a span of 11 bases. Germline-derived CDR1 and CDR2 are SGHNT and YYREEE (reference sequence). The CDR3 is 14 amino acids. CDR3 residues: CASSAYRGNTEAFF. DNA of the CDR3: TGTGCCAGCAGCGCCTACCGGGGGAACACTGAAGCTTTCTTT.

This chain's CDR3 is CSVRGADNEQFF. The CDR3 coding sequence is TGCAGCGTCCGGGGGGCCGACAATGAGCAGTTCTTC. The gene calls are TRBV29-1 and TRBJ2-1; possible D gene TRBD2, 7 bases. CDR1 and CDR2 (germline): SQVTM, ANQGSEA. The CDR3 has 12 residues. V was trimmed by 6 bases and J by 5 bases, leaving 11 bases between them.

The V and J genes are TRBV4-1 and TRBJ1-1; TRBD1 is a possible D gene (5 bases). CDR1 and CDR2 from the germline V gene are MGHRA and YSYEKL. Between the trimmed V and J ends, which lost 5 bases and 5 bases, there was a span of 18 bases. The CDR3 runs to 15 residues. The CDR3 loop is CASSTGTAPGTEAFF. CDR3 DNA: TGCGCCAGCAGCACGGGGACTGCCCCGGGGACTGAAGCTTTCTTT.

In its sample, this clone was seen a few times. The rearrangement uses TRBV30 and TRBJ1-1; D is ambiguous. Germline lookup yields CDR1 GTSNPN and CDR2 SVGIG (reference sequence). The length of the CDR3 is 11 residues. Deletions cut 3 bases from V and 1 base from J, with 3 bases between. CDR3 nucleotides: TGTGCCTGGAGCTGGAACACTGAAGCTTTCTTT. Protein: CAWSWNTEAFF.

This clone has just a few counts. The chain joins TRBV7-2 to TRBJ2-1, with TRBD2 identical over 11 bases. In germline, CDR1 is SGHTA, CDR2 FQGNSA. The J segment lost 10 bases and the V segment lost 3 bases, leaving 8 bases of the junction unmatched. This CDR3 contains 15 residues. CDR3 nucleotides: TGTGCCAGCAGCTTCCGCGGGACTAGCGGACTAGAGCAGTTCTTC. It specifies CASSFRGTSGLEQFF.

The rearrangement uses TRBV5-1 and TRBJ2-7; 12 bases match TRBD2. The CDR3 length is 16 residues. With V trimmed by 0 bases and J by 2 bases, 3 bases remained unmatched. The germline gives CDR1 SGHRS, CDR2 YFSETQ. This CDR3 is CASSLATSGRTYEQYF. CDR3 DNA sequence: TGCGCCAGCAGCTTGGCGACTAGCGGGAGAACCTACGAGCAGTACTTC.

This clone was picked up a small number of times. The gene calls are TRBV2 and TRBJ2-7; possibly TRBD1 for D (5 bases). The CDR3 extends over 13 amino acids. Between the trimmed V and J ends, which lost 8 bases and 3 bases, there was a span of 14 bases. Per the germline V gene, CDR1 is SNHLY and CDR2 is FYNNEI. Here the CDR3 DNA reads TGTGCCAGCGTCAAGGACATCAGCTACGAGCAGTACTTC. Its translation is CASVKDISYEQYF.